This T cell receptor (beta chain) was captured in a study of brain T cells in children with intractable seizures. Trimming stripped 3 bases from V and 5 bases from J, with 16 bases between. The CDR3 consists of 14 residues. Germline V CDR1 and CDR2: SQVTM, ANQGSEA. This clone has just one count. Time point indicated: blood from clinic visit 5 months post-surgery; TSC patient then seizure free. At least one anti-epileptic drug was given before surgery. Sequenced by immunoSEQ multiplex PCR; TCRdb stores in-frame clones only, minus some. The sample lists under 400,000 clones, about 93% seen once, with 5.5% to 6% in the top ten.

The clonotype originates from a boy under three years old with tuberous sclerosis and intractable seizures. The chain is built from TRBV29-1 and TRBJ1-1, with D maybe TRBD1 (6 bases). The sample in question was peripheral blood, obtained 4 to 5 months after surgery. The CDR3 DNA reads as TGCAGCGTTGATTTGCGGGGGCAAAAAACTGAAGCTTTCTTT. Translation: CSVDLRGQKTEAFF. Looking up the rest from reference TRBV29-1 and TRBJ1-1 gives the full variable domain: SAVISQKPSRDICQRGTSLTIQCQVDSQVTMMFWYRQQPGQSLTLIATANQGSEATYESGFVIDKFPISRPNLTFSTLTVSNMSPEDSSIYLCSVDLRGQKTEAFFGQGTRLTVV.